This paragraph covers one T cell receptor (beta chain) sequence. The target antigen is unknown. These data come from a study of blood T cells in healthy people across ages. Background on the study: About one barcoded beta molecule was captured per two T cells (by template switching).

Study findings and constraints: TCR beta diversity, measured per million T cells, fell in a roughly linear way with age.

Staff drew roughly 10 milliliters of peripheral blood from each donor. The second PCR ran roughly 7 to 12 cycles with a sample-barcoded 5' primer and J-beta primers. TCRdb re-called the 5' RACE reads with MiXCR, one entry per CDR3 protein. The sample holds more than 550,000 distinct CDR3 sequences, 22% seen once. The ends were cut back, 4 bases at V and 8 bases at J, with 14 bases in the middle. CDR1 and CDR2 from the germline V gene are SGHRS and YFSETQ. The CDR3 is 13 amino acids. The sequence was collected from a man in his sixties or seventies in good health. This rearrangement joins TRBV5-1 to TRBJ2-3; no clear D. Sequences were obtained from blood. DNA for the CDR3: TGCGCCAGCAGCCCAGACACAGCAGGTACGCAGTATTTT. Amino acid sequence: CASSPDTAGTQYF.